Included here is one TCR beta chain sequence, with context. This clonotype was seen more than once but under ten times. The antigen it binds to is not known. No base-level quality is on record; no much larger clone is a single base apart. Amplification of TCR beta CDR3 regions was carried out from RNA transcripts. A first-round RT-PCR of the TCR CDR3 used the HTBI primer set with the Qiagen OneStep RT-PCR kit. Libraries were constructed in a second round of multiplex PCR, after which size selection and purification were carried out. Sequencing of the libraries was done on an Illumina HiSeq2000 using paired-end 100 bp reads. In the authors' own workflow: SOAPnuke was used to process the raw data, throwing out any read that contained adapters or uncalled bases, had a mean Phred below 15, or lacked an exact constant-primer or identifier match. COPE v1.2.5 was used to merge the high-quality paired reads, and each unique nucleotide sequence was defined as a clonotype. MiTCR v1.1 was used to align the clonotypes against IMGT TRBV, TRBD and TRBJ reference segments. Analysis was restricted to V-J combinations with a frequency above 0.0001, which covered 99.2% of repertoires. The TCS score was defined as F50 (clonal expansion) divided by E x V (chaos), with BLOSUM62-based TCRdist calculated between CDR3 peptides within each V-J. Welch's t-statistics and random forest reduced some 510 V-J features to about 13, which were used in a naive Bayes classifier (R e1071). TCRdb reanalyzed the raw reads on its own, using fastp at Q25 for trimming and MiXCR for clone calling, and kept in-frame beta chains. Rows are combined by CDR3 protein, so each entry shows the most common genes and DNA. The V and J calls here are based on TCRdb, not the publication. The sample records more than 600,000 distinct CDR3 sequences, about 16% of which are singletons. Around 8.1% of the sample lies in the top ten.

The entry originates in a study of T cells in Graves' hyperthyroidism and ophthalmopathy (dated by TCRdb to about 2019). Context from the whole study: Peripheral blood was sampled at the time of initial diagnosis, prior to any treatment. A discovery cohort of about a hundred patients, about 44 with Graves' ophthalmopathy and fewer than 65 with stable Graves' hyperthyroidism, was used to find distinguishing TCR V-J signatures. Prospective prediction of ophthalmopathy was tested in an independent validation cohort of approximately 18 hyperthyroidism patients and roughly 16 patients who later progressed to ophthalmopathy. For training and testing, the 100 or so patients in the discovery cohort were randomly divided in a 7:3 ratio. The study also compared thyroid tissue and blood T-cell repertoires from about six Graves' hyperthyroidism patients. Following sampling, methimazole starting at 30 mg daily was given to hyperthyroidism patients, and high-dose intravenous methylprednisolone was given to ophthalmopathy patients. According to the paper, TCR Vbeta CDR3 sequencing was carried out on 135 peripheral blood samples, which came from under 50 ophthalmopathy, around 75 hyperthyroidism and roughly 17 progressor patients. What the research found in general, with its limitations: Most expanded thyroid clonotypes (frequency above 0.001) were also detected in blood, a finding suggesting that blood repertoires may reflect thyroid immune responses. Ophthalmopathy was separated from stable hyperthyroidism by a 13 V-J signature model, with around 90% sensitivity and roughly 81% specificity obtained in cross-validation and 80%/75% obtained in testing. In validation, the model predicted progression to ophthalmopathy with over 65% sensitivity and approximately 72% specificity, a median of about 6.7 months before onset. No statistical method was used to fix the sample size in advance, and group allocation was not hidden from the investigators.

A patient counted as having stable Graves' hyperthyroidism if no progression to ophthalmopathy occurred over 18 months of follow-up. Hyperthyroidism patients were aged 18 to 65 years and newly diagnosed, with disease duration of less than 2 months. Exclusion was applied to patients with uncontrolled infections, other autoimmune diseases, pregnancy or lactation. Diagnoses were established on the basis of clinical symptoms, serum thyroxine and TRAb, thyroid ultrasound, and orbital computed tomography. PBMCs were isolated from roughly 10 ml of fresh peripheral blood by Ficoll-Paque density gradient centrifugation. Total RNA was extracted with Trizol reagent, and quality was checked on an Agilent 2100 Bioanalyzer. From the cysteine through the phenylalanine, the CDR3 covers 11 amino acids. CDR3 DNA only is kept here, 33 bases in frame from base 1. The germline V gene sets CDR1 to KGHSH and CDR2 to LQKENI. The V end loses 5 bases and the J end loses 5 bases, and a stretch of 6 bases separates them.

This sequence was found in a man younger than 30 with Graves' hyperthyroidism. The chain is encoded by TRBV18 joined to TRBJ1-1; the D gene remains uncertain. The sample was blood. The CDR3 has the sequence CASSSKTEAFF. The nucleotides are TGTGCCAGCTCATCAAAAACTGAAGCTTTCTTT.